Here is one TCR beta chain with its context. The antigen is not known. The data originate from a study of T cell responses to AZD1222 COVID-19 vaccine. Study-wide points: At baseline, just 5 or 6 AZD1222 recipients tested seropositive.

Here immunoSEQ multiplex PCR was the method, and the copy in TCRdb shows in-frame clones only, minus some. Seen here are 130,000 or so clones, roughly 92% observed once, and the top ten hold 5% to 5.5%. The V gene's germline CDR1 is MNHNY and CDR2 SVGAGI (reference sequence). Trimming took 8 bases from V and 6 from J, leaving 11 bases between them. The CDR3 extends over 11 amino acids. The sequence was obtained from an adult in good health. This sample comprised peripheral blood, obtained on day 0 of AZD1222 vaccination. This sequence joins TRBV6-6 and TRBJ2-7; D gene uncertain. CDR3 sequence reads: CASASAPEQYF. CDR3 nucleotides: TGTGCCAGCGCCTCCGCCCCCGAGCAGTACTTC.